This T cell receptor (beta chain) derives from a study of T cells in Graves' hyperthyroidism and ophthalmopathy. In its sample, this clonotype was seen many times. The diagnoses drew upon clinical symptoms, serum thyroxine and TRAb, thyroid ultrasound and orbital computed tomography. Researchers amplified the TCR beta CDR3 regions from RNA transcripts. First-round RT-PCR of the TCR CDR3 relied on the HTBI primer set. MiXCR, applied by TCRdb to the multiplex PCR reads, yields one record per CDR3 protein. The sample yields 500,000 to 550,000 distinct CDR3 sequences, about a fifth seen once. Germline CDR1 is PRHDT and CDR2 is FYEKMQ (reference sequence). V was trimmed by 2 bases and J by 3 bases, leaving 13 bases between them. This CDR3 is 15 amino acids long.

V and J are TRBV13 and TRBJ1-1; D unresolved. The specimen sequenced was blood. This clonotype was sampled from a man younger than 30 with Graves' hyperthyroidism. CDR3 protein: CASSLPPPTDTEAFF. The CDR3 bases are TGTGCCAGCAGCTTACCCCCACCTACGGACACTGAAGCTTTCTTT.